The 27 T cell receptor beta chains given below trace back to one sample, sequenced in a study of shared clonotypes between healthy human individuals. This table comes from immunoSEQ multiplex PCR, and its TCRdb copy is limited to in-frame clones, with some not included. The sample shows 2 million to 2.5 million clones, more than 85% of them seen only once. Material for sequencing was naive CD4+ T cells from PBMCs. Subset noted: CD45RA+ positively selected. The source is a man aged 18-30 years in good health. Some clones in this sample may be carry-over from other donors' samples.

The chain links TRBV4-2 to TRBJ2-1; D might be TRBD1 (6 bases). CDR1 and CDR2 from the germline V gene are LGHNA and YNFKEQ. The CDR3 is made up of 14 amino acids. Trimming pared 1 base from V and 4 bases from J, leaving 8 bases between. Here the CDR3 DNA reads TGTGCCAGCAGCCAAGGACAGGATTACAATGAGCAGTTCTTC. Protein: CASSQGQDYNEQFF.

This clone has just one count. The chain employs TRBV5-1 and TRBJ2-7; 7 bases agree with TRBD2. Germline CDR1 and CDR2: SGHRS and YFSETQ. This CDR3 spans 14 amino acids. V shed 3 bases and J 4 bases; nucleotides not matched to a gene: 7. CDR3 DNA: TGCGCCAGCAGCTCGACTAGCTTGGGGTACGAGCAGTACTTC. Translating it yields CASSSTSLGYEQYF.

The gene calls are TRBV5-4 and TRBJ2-3; D perhaps matches TRBD1 (5 bases). The CDR3 is 13 residues long. V lost 10 bases to trimming and J lost 2 bases, with 14 bases between them. Germline values: CDR1 SGHNT, CDR2 YYREEE (reference sequence). DNA for the CDR3: TGTGCCTACAAGGGGCCCAACACAGATACGCAGTATTTT. Its protein product is CAYKGPNTDTQYF.

The genes are TRBV5-1 and TRBJ2-6; 7 bases are a match to TRBD1. This CDR3 contains 18 residues. Trimming took 1 base from V and 0 from J; bases not matched to a gene: 7. The germline V gene encodes CDR1 SGHRS and CDR2 YFSETQ. The CDR3 DNA follows: TGCGCCAGCAGCTTGCCCGGGACAGCAAGCTCTGGGGCCAACGTCCTGACTTTC. This translates into CASSLPGTASSGANVLTF.

The table lists this clone with a few counts. The V and J genes are TRBV19 and TRBJ1-2, with D perhaps matching TRBD1 (5 bases). The germline gives CDR1 LNHDA, CDR2 SQIVND (reference sequence). CDR3 length equals 13 residues. V lost 4 bases, J lost 13 bases, and 19 bases lay in between. The CDR3 region is CASSTSDTLILTF. CDR3 DNA sequence: TGTGCCAGTAGTACGTCGGACACTCTTATCCTCACCTTC.

The rearrangement links TRBV7-2 to TRBJ2-1, with 10 bases aligning to TRBD2. CDR3 size: 16 residues. The V segment lost 5 bases and the J segment 6 bases; nucleotides outside the gene matches: 10. Germline lookup yields CDR1 SGHTA and CDR2 FQGNSA. CDR3 amino acids: CASSPTSGTLGNEQFF. In DNA form, the CDR3 reads TGTGCCAGCAGCCCCACTAGCGGGACGCTGGGCAATGAGCAGTTCTTC.

V and J are TRBV7-9 and TRBJ2-7; D call uncertain. The CDR3 loop spans 11 amino acids. The germline V and J ends were trimmed by 5 bases and 6 bases, with 8 bases remaining between them. CDR1 and CDR2 from the germline V gene are SEHNR and FQNEAQ (reference sequence). Here the CDR3 DNA reads TGTGCCAGCAGCATCAAGAGCGAGCAGTACTTC. Amino acid sequence: CASSIKSEQYF.

The V gene is TRBV5-1, the J gene TRBJ2-1, with 9 bases identical to TRBD1. This CDR3 spans 14 amino acids. V lost 4 bases to trimming and J lost 9 bases; unmatched junction nucleotides: 8. Germline V gives CDR1 SGHRS, CDR2 YFSETQ. CDR3 loop: CASSPRDREREQFF. CDR3 nucleotides: TGCGCCAGCAGCCCCCGGGACAGGGAGCGTGAGCAGTTCTTC.

The chain combines TRBV25-1 with TRBJ1-1; perhaps TRBD1 as D (6 bases). CDR1 and CDR2 (germline): MGHDK, SYGVNS. The CDR3 loop spans 15 amino acids. Trimming removed 2 bases at V and 4 bases at J, with 14 bases between. The CDR3, as DNA: TGTGCCAGCAGTGAACTCGGCAGGGGAACCACTGAAGCTTTCTTT. It yields the protein CASSELGRGTTEAFF.

The chain carries TRBV20-1 and TRBJ2-1; no firm D call. The CDR3 sequence is 11 residues long. V was trimmed by 5 bases and J by 10 bases, leaving 12 bases between them. From germline, CDR1 is DFQATT and CDR2 SNEGSKA (reference sequence). The CDR3 loop is CSASRSGEQFF. For the CDR3, the DNA is TGCAGTGCTTCGAGGAGTGGGGAGCAGTTCTTC.

In its sample, this clone was seen once. The chain links TRBV2 to TRBJ2-1; D is unclear. The V end was cut by 1 base, the J end by 5 bases, with 15 bases between. The CDR3 contains 16 residues. The germline V gene has CDR1 SNHLY and CDR2 FYNNEI. CDR3 sequence: CASSEEVPFGNNEQFF. The CDR3 DNA sequence: TGTGCCAGCAGTGAAGAGGTCCCCTTTGGGAACAATGAGCAGTTCTTC.

Details on this clone: Different DNA sequences within this sample yield the same CDR3. J is TRBJ2-5 and V is TRBV18; 8 positions match TRBD1. This CDR3 has 14 amino acids. Looked up from germline, CDR1 is KGHSH and CDR2 is LQKENI. Trimming took 3 bases from V and 3 from J; bases not matched to a gene: 3. CDR3 in DNA: TGTGCCAGCTCACCGACAGGGGCGGAAGAGACCCAGTACTTC. Protein product: CASSPTGAEETQYF. Complete variable domain (other parts from reference TRBV18 and TRBJ2-5): NAGVMQNPRHLVRRRGQEARLRCSPMKGHSHVYWYRQLPEEGLKFMVYLQKENIIDESGMPKERFSAEFPKEGPSILRIQQVVRGDSAAYFCASSPTGAEETQYFGPGTRLLVL.

With respect to this clone: Within the sample, other DNA sequences also encode this same CDR3. The chain is built from TRBV7-2 and TRBJ2-3; TRBD1 is a possible D gene (5 bases). V gave up 1 base and J gave up 3 bases, with 8 bases separating them. The CDR3 spans 14 residues. The germline V gene encodes CDR1 SGHTA and CDR2 FQGNSA. The CDR3 region is CASSLEGRTDTQYF. As DNA, the CDR3 is TGTGCCAGCAGCTTAGAGGGGCGTACAGATACGCAGTATTTT.

The genes are TRBV7-3 and TRBJ2-1; D uncertain. CDR1 is SGHTA and CDR2 is FQGTGA in the germline V gene. Trimming pared 2 bases from V and 7 bases from J, leaving 12 bases between. This CDR3 region has 14 residues. CDR3 coding DNA: TGTGCCAGCAGCTTAGGCCTACCCCGAAATGAGCAGTTCTTC. Translation gives CASSLGLPRNEQFF.

This clone showed up just a few times. The gene calls are TRBV11-3 and TRBJ1-6; 7 bases agree with TRBD1. The germline CDR1 and CDR2 sequences are SGHNT and YENEEA. V was pared by 11 bases and J by 10 bases, with 8 bases of the junction left unmatched. The CDR3 runs to 12 residues. The CDR3 nucleotides read TGTGCCGTGGGGACAGTAGTCTCACCCCTCCACTTT. Protein: CAVGTVVSPLHF.

This rearrangement joins TRBV27 to TRBJ1-1; weak D call: TRBD1 (5 bases). V lost 3 bases, J lost 6 bases, and 17 bases lay in between. CDR3 size: 15 residues. CDR1 and CDR2 from the germline V gene are MNHEY and SMNVEV (reference sequence). CDR3 residues: CASSFGRGRPPEAFF. The CDR3, as DNA: TGTGCCAGCAGTTTCGGGCGGGGCCGCCCCCCTGAAGCTTTCTTT.

V usage is TRBV10-2 and J usage is TRBJ2-1; TRBD2 aligns across 8 bases. After removal of 8 bases from V and 6 bases from J, the junction contained 15 bases not matched to a gene. Looked up from germline, CDR1 is WSHSY and CDR2 is SAAADI. This CDR3 comprises 16 residues. The CDR3 nucleotides are TGCGCCAGCCAAAACCCGGGACTAGGGTTTGCCAATGAGCAGTTCTTC. It is translated as CASQNPGLGFANEQFF.

The rearrangement links TRBV19 to TRBJ1-3; maybe TRBD1 (5 bases). Between the trimmed V and J ends, which lost 5 bases and 13 bases, there was a span of 21 bases. Germline V lookup: CDR1 LNHDA, CDR2 SQIVND (reference sequence). CDR3 size: 14 residues. Here the CDR3 DNA reads TGTGCCAGTAGTCTCCCGGGACGGGCAGCCATAATATATTTT. It codes for CASSLPGRAAIIYF.

The chain joins TRBV28 to TRBJ2-2, with D perhaps matching TRBD2 (5 bases). CDR1 and CDR2 from the germline V gene are MDHEN and SYDVKM. CDR3 size: 14 residues. V dropped 6 bases and J dropped 2 bases, with 10 bases sitting between them. The CDR3 loop is CASRPSGNTGELFF. The CDR3 bases are TGTGCCAGCAGGCCCAGCGGAAACACCGGGGAGCTGTTTTTT.

The V and J genes are TRBV29-1 and TRBJ2-7; TRBD1 aligns across 8 bases. Germline V gene sequence: CDR1 SQVTM, CDR2 ANQGSEA. V gave up 6 bases and J gave up 7 bases; unmatched junction bases: 8. This CDR3 has 12 amino acids. Here the CDR3 DNA reads TGCAGCGTCCCCTCGGGGGACAGGGAGCAGTACTTC. Protein product: CSVPSGDREQYF.

V gene TRBV5-1 combines with J gene TRBJ2-1; 9 bases are a match to TRBD2. Losses at the gene ends were 5 bases for V and 7 bases for J; bases not matched to a gene: 10. Germline values: CDR1 SGHRS, CDR2 YFSETQ. This CDR3 region has 15 residues. The chain's CDR3 is CASRDPSGIENEQFF. The CDR3 nucleotides are TGCGCCAGCAGAGACCCTAGCGGGATCGAAAATGAGCAGTTCTTC.

The chain employs TRBV7-3 and TRBJ2-2, with TRBD1 identical over 12 bases. Germline CDR1 reads SGHTA; CDR2 reads FQGTGA. The ends lost 1 base at V and 0 bases at J; junction bases unmatched: 3. This CDR3 region has 18 residues. CDR3 sequence reads: CASSLMGTGGANTGELFF. In nucleotides, the CDR3 is TGTGCCAGCAGCTTAATGGGGACAGGGGGCGCGAACACCGGGGAGCTGTTTTTT.

The rearrangement uses TRBV19 and TRBJ2-3; D uncertain. Between the trimmed V and J ends, which lost 1 base and 7 bases, there was a span of 6 bases. CDR3 length: 12 residues. Germline CDR1 reads LNHDA; CDR2 reads SQIVND (reference sequence). Here the CDR3 reads CASSIGLHTQYF. The CDR3 DNA is TGTGCCAGTAGTATAGGTCTCCATACGCAGTATTTT.

The chain recombines TRBV18 with TRBJ2-1; the D gene is possibly TRBD1 (5 bases). CDR1 and CDR2 (germline): KGHSH, LQKENI. This CDR3 is 14 amino acids long. The V gene lost 3 bases and the J gene lost 4 bases, with 10 bases spanning the gap. In DNA form, the CDR3 reads TGTGCCAGCTCACCCCAGGGCTATTACAATGAGCAGTTCTTC. Translating gives CASSPQGYYNEQFF.

The chain recombines TRBV7-8 with TRBJ1-5; D is undetermined. The CDR3 is 16 amino acids. The germline gives CDR1 SGHVS, CDR2 FQNEAQ. The V end lost 4 bases, the J end lost 0 bases, and 13 bases lay between the germline ends. CDR3 sequence: CASSSREISSNQPQHF. The CDR3 nucleotides read TGTGCCAGCAGCTCCCGGGAAATTTCTAGCAATCAGCCCCAGCATTTT.

The V call is TRBV4-1, the J call TRBJ2-3; D not certain. Trimming took 0 bases from V and 1 from J, leaving 5 bases between them. Germline V gene lookup returns CDR1 MGHRA and CDR2 YSYEKL. The CDR3 extends over 14 amino acids. CDR3 coding DNA: TGCGCCAGCAGCCAAGACGTCCGCACAGATACGCAGTATTTT. Amino acid sequence: CASSQDVRTDTQYF.

The chain uses TRBV5-1 and TRBJ1-3; 7 nucleotides line up with TRBD1. The germline V gene has CDR1 SGHRS and CDR2 YFSETQ. V was clipped by 2 bases and J by 4 bases; unmatched bases: 6. The CDR3 length is 15 residues. CDR3 bases: TGCGCCAGCAGCTTTCAGGGGGATTCGGGAAACACCATATATTTT. Its translation: CASSFQGDSGNTIYF.